This T cell receptor (beta chain) was recovered during a study of T cells in localized non-small cell lung cancer. Study-wide findings and caveats: Adjacent lung held a median roughly 50 of the top 100 tumor clones.

This CDR3 has 13 amino acids. V lost 3 bases and J lost 6, with 10 bases in between. Per germline, CDR1 MNHNS and CDR2 SASEGT. Comment on this clone: Its antigen is currently unknown.

Libraries were prepared by immunoSEQ multiplex PCR; TCRdb keeps only in-frame clonotypes and omits some of them. The sample records 10,000 to 15,000 clones, roughly 84% being singletons. The V and J genes are TRBV6-1 and TRBJ2-3; D possibly uses TRBD1 or TRBD2 (5 bases each). This TCR derives from a male donor aged 60 or over with stage I squamous cell lung carcinoma. This sample comprised peripheral blood, obtained before any cancer treatment. CDR3 nucleotide sequence: TGTGCCAGCAGTGACGTGAGGGGTGATACGCAGTATTTT. It translates to CASSDVRGDTQYF.